This note documents a single T cell receptor beta chain sequence. This CDR3 spans 16 amino acids. V trimming: 3 bases; J trimming: 6 bases; junction bases outside the gene matches: 11. Germline CDR1 and CDR2: DFQATT and SNEGSKA (reference sequence). The data originate from a study of response to subunit inactivated influenza vaccine. TCRdb re-called the RT-PCR reads through MiXCR, storing one row per CDR3 protein. The data hold about 500,000 distinct CDR3 sequences, with roughly 13% observed a single time. The specimen was PBMCs from blood, collected more than 35 days after vaccination. This TCR derives from a man aged 45-60 years who received an inactivated influenza vaccine. The chain employs TRBV20-1 and TRBJ2-1, with 10 positions matching TRBD2. CDR3 sequence: CSASRLAGPPINEQFF. As DNA, the CDR3 is TGCAGTGCTAGTCGACTAGCGGGTCCCCCTATCAATGAGCAGTTCTTC.